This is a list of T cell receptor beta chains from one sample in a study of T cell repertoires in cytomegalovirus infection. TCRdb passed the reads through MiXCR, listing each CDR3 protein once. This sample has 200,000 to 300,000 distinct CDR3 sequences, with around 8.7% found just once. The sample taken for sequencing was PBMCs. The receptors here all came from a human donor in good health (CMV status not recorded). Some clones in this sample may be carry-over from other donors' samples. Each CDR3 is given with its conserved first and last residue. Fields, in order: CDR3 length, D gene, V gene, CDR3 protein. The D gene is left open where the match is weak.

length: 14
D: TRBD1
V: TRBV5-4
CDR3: CASSPGTELYEQYF

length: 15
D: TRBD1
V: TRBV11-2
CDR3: CAGSLDRDRDYEQYF

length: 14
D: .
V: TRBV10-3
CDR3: CAIRGTVNTGELFF

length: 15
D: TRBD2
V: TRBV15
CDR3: CATSIRLAGRETQYF

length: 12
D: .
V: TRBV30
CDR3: CAWRGNRVEAFF

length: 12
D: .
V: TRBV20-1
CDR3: CSARSGGYEQYF

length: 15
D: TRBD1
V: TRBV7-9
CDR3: CASSVSDRGSGELFF

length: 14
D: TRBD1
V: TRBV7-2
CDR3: CASSNDRANYGYTF

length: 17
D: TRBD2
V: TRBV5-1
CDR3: CASSPGVLGGSSYEQYF

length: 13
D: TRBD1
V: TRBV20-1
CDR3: CSAAQGAPHEQYF

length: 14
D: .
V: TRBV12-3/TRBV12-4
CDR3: CASRPGTENSPLHF

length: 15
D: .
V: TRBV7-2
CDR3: CASSGGLNNNSPLHF

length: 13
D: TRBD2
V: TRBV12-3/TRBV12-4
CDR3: CASSPALAGEQYF

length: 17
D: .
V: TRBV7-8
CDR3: CASSKRDQGKINTEAFF

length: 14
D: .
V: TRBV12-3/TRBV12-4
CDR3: CASSSGWAGSPLHF

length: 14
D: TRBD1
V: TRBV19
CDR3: CATRDSIGNQPQHF

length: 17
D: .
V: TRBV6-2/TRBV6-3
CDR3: CASSYTGIGPGLETQYF

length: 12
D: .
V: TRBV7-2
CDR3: CASSPHNQPQHF

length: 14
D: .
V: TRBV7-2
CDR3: CASSSPSRPYGYTF

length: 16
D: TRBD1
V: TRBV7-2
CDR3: CASSLRWDRVKSPLHF

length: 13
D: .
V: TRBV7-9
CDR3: CASSFGQGHGYTF

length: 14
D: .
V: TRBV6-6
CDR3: CASSYRGLNTEAFF

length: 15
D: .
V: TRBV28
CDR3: CASSPETFLSNEQYF

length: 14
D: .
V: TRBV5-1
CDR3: CASRRAAPPYEQYF

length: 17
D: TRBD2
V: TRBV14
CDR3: CASRPGLAGRGTGELFF

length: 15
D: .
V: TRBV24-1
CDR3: CATSLPGDATDTQYF

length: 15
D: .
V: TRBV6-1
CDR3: CASSDFRQAGNTIYF

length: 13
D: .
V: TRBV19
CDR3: CASKLRSRTEAFF

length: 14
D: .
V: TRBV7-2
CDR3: CASSPARANYGYTF

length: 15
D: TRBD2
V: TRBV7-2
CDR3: CASSSQRGNRETQYF

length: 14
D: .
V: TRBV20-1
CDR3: CSAGQYPSYNEQFF

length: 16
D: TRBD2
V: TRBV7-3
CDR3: CASSLMGGGDQETQYF

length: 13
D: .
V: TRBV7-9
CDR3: CASSFRQSYGYTF

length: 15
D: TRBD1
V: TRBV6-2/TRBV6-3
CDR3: CASRPNRGRLYEQFF

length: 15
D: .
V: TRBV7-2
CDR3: CASSLAGALTDTQYF

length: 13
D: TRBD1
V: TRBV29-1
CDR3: CSVGQGKADTQYF

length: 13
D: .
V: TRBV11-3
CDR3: CASSLQGTYEQYF

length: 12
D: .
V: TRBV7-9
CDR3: CASSLVGSPLHF

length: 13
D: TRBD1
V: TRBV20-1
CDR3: CSASGDSYNEQFF

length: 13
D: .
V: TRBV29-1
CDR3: CSVGSGVLDIQYF

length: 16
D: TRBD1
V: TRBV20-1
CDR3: CSARDGQGAIGYGYTF

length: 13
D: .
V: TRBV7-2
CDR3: CASSLARSAGQFF

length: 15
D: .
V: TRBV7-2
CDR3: CASTPPDYSTDTQYF

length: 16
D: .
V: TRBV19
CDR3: CASSSPGMGQNTEAFF

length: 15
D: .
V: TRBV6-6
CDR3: CASSYSGTTVDGYTF

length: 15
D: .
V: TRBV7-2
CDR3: CASSLGQTAQGTQYF

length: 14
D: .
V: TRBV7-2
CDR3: CASSLDRRNQPQHF

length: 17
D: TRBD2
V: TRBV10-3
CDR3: CAISEQASGSRPDTQYF

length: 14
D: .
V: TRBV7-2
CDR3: CASSLTIKDYEQYF

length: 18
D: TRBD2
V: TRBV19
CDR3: CASSIVPRTSGRNHEQFF

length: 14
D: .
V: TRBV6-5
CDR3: CASSYGYRETEAFF